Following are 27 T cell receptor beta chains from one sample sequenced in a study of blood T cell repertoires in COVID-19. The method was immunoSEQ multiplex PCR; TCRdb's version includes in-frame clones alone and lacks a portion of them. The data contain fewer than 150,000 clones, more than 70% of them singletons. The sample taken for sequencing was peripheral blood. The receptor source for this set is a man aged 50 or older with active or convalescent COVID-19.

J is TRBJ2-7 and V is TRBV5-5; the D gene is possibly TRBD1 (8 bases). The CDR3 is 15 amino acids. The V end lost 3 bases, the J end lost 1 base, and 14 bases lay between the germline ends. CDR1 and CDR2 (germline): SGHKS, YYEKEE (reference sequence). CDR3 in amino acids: CASSWGGQESYEQYF. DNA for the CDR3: TGTGCCAGCAGCTGGGGGGGACAGGAATCCTACGAGCAGTACTTC.

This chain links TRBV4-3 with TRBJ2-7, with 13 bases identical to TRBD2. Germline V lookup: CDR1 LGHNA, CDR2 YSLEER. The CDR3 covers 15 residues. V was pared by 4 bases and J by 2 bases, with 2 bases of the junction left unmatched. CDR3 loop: CASSPGTSGTYEQYF. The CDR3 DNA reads TGCGCCAGCAGCCCCGGGACTAGCGGGACCTACGAGCAGTACTTC.

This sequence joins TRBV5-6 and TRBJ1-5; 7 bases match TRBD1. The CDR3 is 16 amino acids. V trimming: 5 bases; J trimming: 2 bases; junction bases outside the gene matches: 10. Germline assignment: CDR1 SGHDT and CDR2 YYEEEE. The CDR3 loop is CASSLYRGRGNQPQHF. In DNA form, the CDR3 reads TGTGCCAGCAGTCTGTACAGGGGAAGAGGCAATCAGCCCCAGCATTTT.

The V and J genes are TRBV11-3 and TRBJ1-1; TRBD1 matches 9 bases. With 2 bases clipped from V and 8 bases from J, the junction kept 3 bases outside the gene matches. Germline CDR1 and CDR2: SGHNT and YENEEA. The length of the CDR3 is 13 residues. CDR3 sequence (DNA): TGTGCCAGCAGCTTAACAGGGGGCCCCGAAGCTTTCTTT. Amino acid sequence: CASSLTGGPEAFF.

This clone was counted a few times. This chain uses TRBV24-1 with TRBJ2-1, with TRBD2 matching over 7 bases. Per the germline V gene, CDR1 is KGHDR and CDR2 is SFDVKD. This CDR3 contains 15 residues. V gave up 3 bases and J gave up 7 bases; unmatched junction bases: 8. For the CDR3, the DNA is TGTGCCACCAGTGATGTCGGGGGGAATCTGAATGAGCAGTTCTTC. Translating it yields CATSDVGGNLNEQFF.

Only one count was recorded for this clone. The CDR3 loop is CASSPRQGAYEQYF. The CDR3 nucleotides are TGTGCCAGCAGCCCTCGACAGGGGGCCTACGAGCAGTACTTC. The gene calls are TRBV21-1 and TRBJ2-7; TRBD1 was called by the table and not checked on the DNA. TRBV21-1 is flagged as a pseudogene. CDR3 length: 14 residues.

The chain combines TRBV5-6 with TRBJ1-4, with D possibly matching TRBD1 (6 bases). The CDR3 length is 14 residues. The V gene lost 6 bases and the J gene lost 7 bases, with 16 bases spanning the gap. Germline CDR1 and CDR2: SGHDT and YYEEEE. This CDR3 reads CASTPAGVGEKLFF. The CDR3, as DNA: TGTGCCAGCACCCCGGCAGGGGTAGGTGAAAAACTGTTTTTT.

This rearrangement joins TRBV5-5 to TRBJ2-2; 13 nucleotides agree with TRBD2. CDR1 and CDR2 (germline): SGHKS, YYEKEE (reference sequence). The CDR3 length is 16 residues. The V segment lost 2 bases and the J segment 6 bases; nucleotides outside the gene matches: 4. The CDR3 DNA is TGTGCCAGCAGCTTTCGTACTAGCGGGAGGGCCGGGGAGCTGTTTTTT. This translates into CASSFRTSGRAGELFF. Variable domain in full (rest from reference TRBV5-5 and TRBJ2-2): DAGVTQSPTHLIKTRGQQVTLRCSPISGHKSVSWYQQVLGQGPQFIFQYYEKEERGRGNFPDRFSARQFPNYSSELNVNALLLGDSALYLCASSFRTSGRAGELFFGEGSRLTVL.

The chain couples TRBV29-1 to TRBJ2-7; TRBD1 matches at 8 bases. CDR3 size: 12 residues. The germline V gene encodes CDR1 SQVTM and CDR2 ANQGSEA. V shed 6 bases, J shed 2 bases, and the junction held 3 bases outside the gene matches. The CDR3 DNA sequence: TGCAGCGTCGGACAGGGAACCTACGAGCAGTACTTC. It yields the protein CSVGQGTYEQYF.

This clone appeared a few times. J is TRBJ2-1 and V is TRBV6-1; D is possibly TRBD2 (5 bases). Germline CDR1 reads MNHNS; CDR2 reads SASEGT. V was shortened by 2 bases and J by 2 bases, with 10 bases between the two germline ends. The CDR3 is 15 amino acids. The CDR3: CASSEFGSAYNEQFF. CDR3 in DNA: TGTGCCAGCAGTGAATTCGGTAGCGCCTACAATGAGCAGTTCTTC.

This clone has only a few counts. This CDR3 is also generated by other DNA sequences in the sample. The CDR3 loop is CASSIGQGNSPLHF. The CDR3 nucleotides read TGTGCCAGCAGTATAGGACAGGGCAATTCACCCCTCCACTTT. The chain recombines TRBV6-5 with TRBJ1-6, with 8 bases identical to TRBD1. Germline V gives CDR1 MNHEY, CDR2 SVGAGI. V was clipped by 5 bases and J by 7 bases; unmatched bases: 4. The CDR3 spans 14 residues.

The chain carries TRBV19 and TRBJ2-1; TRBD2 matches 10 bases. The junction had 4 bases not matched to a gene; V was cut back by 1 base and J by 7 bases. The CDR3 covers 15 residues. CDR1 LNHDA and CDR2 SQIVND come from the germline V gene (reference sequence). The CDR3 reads CASSIAGLANNEQFF. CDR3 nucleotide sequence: TGTGCCAGTAGTATAGCGGGACTAGCGAATAATGAGCAGTTCTTC.

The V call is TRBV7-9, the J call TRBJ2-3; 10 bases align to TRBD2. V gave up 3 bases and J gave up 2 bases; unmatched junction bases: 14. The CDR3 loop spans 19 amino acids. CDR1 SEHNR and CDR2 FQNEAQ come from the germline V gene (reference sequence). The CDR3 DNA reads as TGTGCCAGCAGCTTCCTCTGGACTAGCGGAGAGGGGGTCACAGATACGCAGTATTTT. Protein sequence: CASSFLWTSGEGVTDTQYF.

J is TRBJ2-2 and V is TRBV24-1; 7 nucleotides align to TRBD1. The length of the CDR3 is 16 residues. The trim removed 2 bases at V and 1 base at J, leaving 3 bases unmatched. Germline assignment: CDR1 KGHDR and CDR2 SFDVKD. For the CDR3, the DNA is TGTGCCACCAGTGATTCGGGACAGCTGAACACCGGGGAGCTGTTTTTT. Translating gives CATSDSGQLNTGELFF.

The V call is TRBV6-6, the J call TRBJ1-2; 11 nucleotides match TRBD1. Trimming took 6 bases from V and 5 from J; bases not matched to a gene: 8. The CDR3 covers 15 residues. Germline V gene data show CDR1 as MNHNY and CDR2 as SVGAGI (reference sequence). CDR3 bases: TGTGCCAGCAGCCCGGCCGGGACAGGGGGTTATGGCTACACCTTC. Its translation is CASSPAGTGGYGYTF.

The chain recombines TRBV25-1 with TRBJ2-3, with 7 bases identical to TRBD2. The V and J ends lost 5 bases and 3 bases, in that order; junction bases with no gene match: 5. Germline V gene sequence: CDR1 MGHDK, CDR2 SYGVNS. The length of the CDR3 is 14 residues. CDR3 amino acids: CASSKAGVTDTQYF. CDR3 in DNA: TGTGCCAGCAGTAAGGCGGGAGTTACAGATACGCAGTATTTT.

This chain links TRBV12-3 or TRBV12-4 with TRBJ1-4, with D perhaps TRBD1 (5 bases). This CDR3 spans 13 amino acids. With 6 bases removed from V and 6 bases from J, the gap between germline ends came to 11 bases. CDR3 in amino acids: CASSPGYYEKLFF. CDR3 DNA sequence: TGTGCCAGCAGCCCAGGGTACTATGAAAAACTGTTTTTT.

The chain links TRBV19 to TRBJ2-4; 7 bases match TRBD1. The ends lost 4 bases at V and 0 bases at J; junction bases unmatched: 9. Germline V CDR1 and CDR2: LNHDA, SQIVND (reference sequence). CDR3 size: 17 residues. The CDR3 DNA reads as TGTGCCAGTAGTAAACCTCCGGGACAGATAGCCAAAAACATTCAGTACTTC. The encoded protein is CASSKPPGQIAKNIQYF.

CDR3 coding DNA: TGCGCCAGCAGCCAGGTGGCGGGAGGGAGGTCCTACAATGAGCAGTTCTTC. It codes for CASSQVAGGRSYNEQFF. V usage is TRBV5-1 and J usage is TRBJ2-1; 9 positions match TRBD2. CDR1 and CDR2 (germline): SGHRS, YFSETQ. V shed 4 bases, J shed 1 base, and the junction held 9 bases outside the gene matches. The CDR3 is 17 amino acids.

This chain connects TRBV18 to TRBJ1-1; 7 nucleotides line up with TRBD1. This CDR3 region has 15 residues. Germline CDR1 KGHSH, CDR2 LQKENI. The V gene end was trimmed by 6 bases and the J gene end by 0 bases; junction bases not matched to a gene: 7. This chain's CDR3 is CASSPGTVMNTEAFF. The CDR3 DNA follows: TGTGCCAGCTCCCCCGGGACAGTCATGAACACTGAAGCTTTCTTT.

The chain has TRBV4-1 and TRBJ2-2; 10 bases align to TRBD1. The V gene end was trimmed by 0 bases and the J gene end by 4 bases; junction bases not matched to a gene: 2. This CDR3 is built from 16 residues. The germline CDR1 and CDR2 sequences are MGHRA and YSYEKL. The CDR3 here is CASSQEGQGSTGELFF. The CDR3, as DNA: TGCGCCAGCAGCCAAGAGGGACAGGGGAGCACCGGGGAGCTGTTTTTT.

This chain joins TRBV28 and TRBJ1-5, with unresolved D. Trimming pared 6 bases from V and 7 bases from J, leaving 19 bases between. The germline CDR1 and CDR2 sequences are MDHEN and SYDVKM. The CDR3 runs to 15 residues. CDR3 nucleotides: TGTGCCAGCAGGGGGTGGGATAGAGCGGGCCAGCCCCAGCATTTT. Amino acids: CASRGWDRAGQPQHF.

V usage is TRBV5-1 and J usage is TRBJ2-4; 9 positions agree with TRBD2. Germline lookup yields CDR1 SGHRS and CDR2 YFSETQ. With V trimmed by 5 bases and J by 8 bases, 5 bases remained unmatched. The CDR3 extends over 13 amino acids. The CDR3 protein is CASRGAGGYIQYF. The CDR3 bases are TGCGCCAGCAGAGGAGCGGGAGGATACATTCAGTACTTC.

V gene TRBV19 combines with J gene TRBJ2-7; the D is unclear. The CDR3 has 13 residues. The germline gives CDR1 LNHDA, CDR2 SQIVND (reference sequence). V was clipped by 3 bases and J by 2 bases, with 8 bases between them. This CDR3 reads CASSIGIAYEQYF. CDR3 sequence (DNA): TGTGCCAGTAGTATCGGTATTGCCTACGAGCAGTACTTC.

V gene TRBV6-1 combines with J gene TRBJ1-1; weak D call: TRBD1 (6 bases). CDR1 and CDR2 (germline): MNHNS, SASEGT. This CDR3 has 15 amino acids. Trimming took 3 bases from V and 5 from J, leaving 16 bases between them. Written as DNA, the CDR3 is TGTGCCAGCAGTGAGATTGTGGGGGGGGCAACTGAAGCTTTCTTT. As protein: CASSEIVGGATEAFF.

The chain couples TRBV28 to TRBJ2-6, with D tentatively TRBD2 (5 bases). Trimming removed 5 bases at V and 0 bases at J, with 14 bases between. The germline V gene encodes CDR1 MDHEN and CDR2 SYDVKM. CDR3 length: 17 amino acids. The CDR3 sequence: CASSDGISVSGANVLTF. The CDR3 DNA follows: TGTGCCAGCAGTGACGGGATTAGCGTCTCTGGGGCCAACGTCCTGACTTTC. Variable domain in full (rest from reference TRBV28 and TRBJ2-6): DVKVTQSSRYLVKRTGEKVFLECVQDMDHENMFWYRQDPGLGLRLIYFSYDVKMKEKGDIPEGYSVSREKKERFSLILESASTNQTSMYLCASSDGISVSGANVLTFGAGSRLTVL.

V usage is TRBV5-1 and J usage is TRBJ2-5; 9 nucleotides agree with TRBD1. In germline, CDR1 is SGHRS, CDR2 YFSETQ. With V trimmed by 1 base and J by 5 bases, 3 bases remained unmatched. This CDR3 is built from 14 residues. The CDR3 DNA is TGCGCCAGCAGCTTGTGGACAGGGGATGAGACCCAGTACTTC. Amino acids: CASSLWTGDETQYF.